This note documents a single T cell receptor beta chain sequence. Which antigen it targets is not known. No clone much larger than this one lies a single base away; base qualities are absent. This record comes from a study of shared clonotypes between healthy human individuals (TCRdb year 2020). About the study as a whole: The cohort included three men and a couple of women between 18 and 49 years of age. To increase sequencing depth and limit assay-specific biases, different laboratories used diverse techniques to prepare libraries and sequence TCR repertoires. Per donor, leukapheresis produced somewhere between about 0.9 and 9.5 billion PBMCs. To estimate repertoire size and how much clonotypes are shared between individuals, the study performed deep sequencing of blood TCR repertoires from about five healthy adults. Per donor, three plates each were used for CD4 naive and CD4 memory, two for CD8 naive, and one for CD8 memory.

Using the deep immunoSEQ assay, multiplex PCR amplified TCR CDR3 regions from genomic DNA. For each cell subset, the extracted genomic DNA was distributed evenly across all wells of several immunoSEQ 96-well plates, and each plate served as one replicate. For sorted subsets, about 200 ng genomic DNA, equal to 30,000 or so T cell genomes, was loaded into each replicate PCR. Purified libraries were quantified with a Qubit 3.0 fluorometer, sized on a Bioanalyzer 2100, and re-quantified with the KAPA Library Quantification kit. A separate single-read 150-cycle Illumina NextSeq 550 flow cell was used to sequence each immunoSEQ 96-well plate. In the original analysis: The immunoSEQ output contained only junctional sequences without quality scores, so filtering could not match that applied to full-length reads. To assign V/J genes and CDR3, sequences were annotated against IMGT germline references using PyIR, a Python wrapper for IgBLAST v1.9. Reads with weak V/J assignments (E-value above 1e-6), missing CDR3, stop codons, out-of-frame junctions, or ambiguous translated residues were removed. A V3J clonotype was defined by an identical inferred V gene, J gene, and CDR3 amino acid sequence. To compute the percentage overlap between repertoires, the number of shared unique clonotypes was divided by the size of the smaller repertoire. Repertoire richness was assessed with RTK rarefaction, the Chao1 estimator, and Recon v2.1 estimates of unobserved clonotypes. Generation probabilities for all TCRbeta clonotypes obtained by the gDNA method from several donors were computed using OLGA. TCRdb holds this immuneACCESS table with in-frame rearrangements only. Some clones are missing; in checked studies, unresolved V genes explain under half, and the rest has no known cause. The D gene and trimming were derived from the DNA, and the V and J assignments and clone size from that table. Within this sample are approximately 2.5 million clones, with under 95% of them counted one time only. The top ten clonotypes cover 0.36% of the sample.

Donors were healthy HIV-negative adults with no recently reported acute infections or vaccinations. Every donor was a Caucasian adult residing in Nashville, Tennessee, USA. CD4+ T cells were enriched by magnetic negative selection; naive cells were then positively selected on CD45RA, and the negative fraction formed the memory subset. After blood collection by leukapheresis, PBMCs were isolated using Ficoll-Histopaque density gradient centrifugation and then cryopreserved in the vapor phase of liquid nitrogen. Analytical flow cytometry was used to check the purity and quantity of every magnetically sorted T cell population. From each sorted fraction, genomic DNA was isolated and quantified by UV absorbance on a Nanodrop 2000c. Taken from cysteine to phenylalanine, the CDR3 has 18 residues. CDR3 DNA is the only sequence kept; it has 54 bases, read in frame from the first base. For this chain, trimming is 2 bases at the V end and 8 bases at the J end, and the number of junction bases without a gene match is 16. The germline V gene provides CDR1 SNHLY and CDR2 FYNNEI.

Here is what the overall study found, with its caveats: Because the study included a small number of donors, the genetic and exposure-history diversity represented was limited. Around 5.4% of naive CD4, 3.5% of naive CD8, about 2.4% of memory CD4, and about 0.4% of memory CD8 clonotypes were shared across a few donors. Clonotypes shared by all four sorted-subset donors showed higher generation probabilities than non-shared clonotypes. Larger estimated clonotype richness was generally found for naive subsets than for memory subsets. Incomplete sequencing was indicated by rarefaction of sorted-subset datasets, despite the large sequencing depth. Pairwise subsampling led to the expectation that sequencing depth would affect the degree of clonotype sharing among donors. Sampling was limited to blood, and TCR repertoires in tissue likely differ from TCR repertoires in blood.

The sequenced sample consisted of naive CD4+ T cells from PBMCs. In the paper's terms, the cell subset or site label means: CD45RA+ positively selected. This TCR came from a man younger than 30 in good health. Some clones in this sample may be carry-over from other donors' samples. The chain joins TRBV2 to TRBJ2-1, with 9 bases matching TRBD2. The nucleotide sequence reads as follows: TGTGCCAGCAGTGAATCGGGCAGCGGGAGGAGATTAAGGGATGAGCAGTTCTTC. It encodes CASSESGSGRRLRDEQFF.